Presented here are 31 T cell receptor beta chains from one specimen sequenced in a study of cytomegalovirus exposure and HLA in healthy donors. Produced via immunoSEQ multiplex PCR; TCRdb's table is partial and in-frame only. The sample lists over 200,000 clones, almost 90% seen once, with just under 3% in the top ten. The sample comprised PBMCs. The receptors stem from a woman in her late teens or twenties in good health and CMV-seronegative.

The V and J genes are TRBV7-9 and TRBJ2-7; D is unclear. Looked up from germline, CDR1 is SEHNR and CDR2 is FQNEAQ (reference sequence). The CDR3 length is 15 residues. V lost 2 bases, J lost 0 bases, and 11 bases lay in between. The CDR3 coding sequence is TGTGCCAGCAGCTTAAATAGCCTGAGCTCCTACGAGCAGTACTTC. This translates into CASSLNSLSSYEQYF.

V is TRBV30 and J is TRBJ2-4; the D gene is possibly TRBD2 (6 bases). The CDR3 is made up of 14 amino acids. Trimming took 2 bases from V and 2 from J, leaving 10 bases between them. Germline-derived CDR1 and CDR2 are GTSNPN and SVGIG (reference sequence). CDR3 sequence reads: CAWSLRGTKNIQYF. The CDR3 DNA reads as TGTGCCTGGAGTCTCCGGGGGACCAAAAACATTCAGTACTTC.

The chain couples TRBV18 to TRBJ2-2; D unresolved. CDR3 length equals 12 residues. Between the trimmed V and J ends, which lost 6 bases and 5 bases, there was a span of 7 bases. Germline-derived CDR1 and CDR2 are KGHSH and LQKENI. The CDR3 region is CASSPRTGELFF. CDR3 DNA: TGTGCCAGCTCGCCTAGAACCGGGGAGCTGTTTTTT.

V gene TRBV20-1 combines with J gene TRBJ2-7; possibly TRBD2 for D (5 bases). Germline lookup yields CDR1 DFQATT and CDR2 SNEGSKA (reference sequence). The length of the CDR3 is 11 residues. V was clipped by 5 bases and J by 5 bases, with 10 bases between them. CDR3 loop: CSAFRRNEQYF. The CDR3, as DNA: TGCAGTGCTTTCAGGAGGAACGAGCAGTACTTC.

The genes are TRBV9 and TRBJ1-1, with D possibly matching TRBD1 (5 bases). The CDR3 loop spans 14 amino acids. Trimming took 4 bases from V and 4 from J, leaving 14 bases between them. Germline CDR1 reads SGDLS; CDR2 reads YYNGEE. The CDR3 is CASSPDPQGTEAFF. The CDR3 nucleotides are TGTGCCAGCAGCCCCGACCCTCAGGGCACTGAAGCTTTCTTT.

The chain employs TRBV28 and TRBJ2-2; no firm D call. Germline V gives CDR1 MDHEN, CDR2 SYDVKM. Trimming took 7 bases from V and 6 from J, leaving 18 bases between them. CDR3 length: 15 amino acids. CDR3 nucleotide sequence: TGTGCCAGCAAAAAGATGAAAAGTCGAGCCGGGGAGCTGTTTTTT. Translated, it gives CASKKMKSRAGELFF. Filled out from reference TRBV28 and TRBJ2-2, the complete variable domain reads DVKVTQSSRYLVKRTGEKVFLECVQDMDHENMFWYRQDPGLGLRLIYFSYDVKMKEKGDIPEGYSVSREKKERFSLILESASTNQTSMYLCASKKMKSRAGELFFGEGSRLTVL.

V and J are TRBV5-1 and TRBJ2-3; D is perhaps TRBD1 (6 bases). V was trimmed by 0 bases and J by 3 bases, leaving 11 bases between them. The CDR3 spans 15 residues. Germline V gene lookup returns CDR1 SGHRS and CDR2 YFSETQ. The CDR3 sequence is CASSLGGTGTDTQYF. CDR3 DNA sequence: TGCGCCAGCAGCTTGGGCGGCACAGGGACAGATACGCAGTATTTT.

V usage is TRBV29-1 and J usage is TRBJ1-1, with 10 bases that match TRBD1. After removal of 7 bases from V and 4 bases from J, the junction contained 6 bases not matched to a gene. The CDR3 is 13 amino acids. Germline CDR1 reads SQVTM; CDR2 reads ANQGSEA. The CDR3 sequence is CSAGTGAGTEAFF. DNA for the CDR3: TGCAGCGCAGGGACAGGGGCCGGCACTGAAGCTTTCTTT.

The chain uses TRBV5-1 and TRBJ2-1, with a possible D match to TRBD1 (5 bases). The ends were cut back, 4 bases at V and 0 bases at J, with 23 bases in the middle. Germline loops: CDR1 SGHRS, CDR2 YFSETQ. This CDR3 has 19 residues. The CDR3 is CASSLPRQSGPSSYNEQFF. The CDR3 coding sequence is TGCGCCAGCAGCCTTCCCCGACAGTCTGGTCCGAGCTCCTACAATGAGCAGTTCTTC. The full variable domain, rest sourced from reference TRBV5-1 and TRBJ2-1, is KAGVTQTPRYLIKTRGQQVTLSCSPISGHRSVSWYQQTPGQGLQFLFEYFSETQRNKGNFPGRFSGRQFSNSRSEMNVSTLELGDSALYLCASSLPRQSGPSSYNEQFFGPGTRLTVL.

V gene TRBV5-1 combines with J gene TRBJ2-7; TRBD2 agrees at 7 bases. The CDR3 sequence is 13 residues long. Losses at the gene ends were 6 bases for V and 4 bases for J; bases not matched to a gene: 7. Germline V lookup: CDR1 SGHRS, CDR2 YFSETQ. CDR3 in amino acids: CASKRAGKYEQYF. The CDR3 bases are TGCGCCAGCAAAAGAGCGGGAAAATACGAGCAGTACTTC. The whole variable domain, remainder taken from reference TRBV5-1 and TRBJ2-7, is KAGVTQTPRYLIKTRGQQVTLSCSPISGHRSVSWYQQTPGQGLQFLFEYFSETQRNKGNFPGRFSGRQFSNSRSEMNVSTLELGDSALYLCASKRAGKYEQYFGPGTRLTVT.

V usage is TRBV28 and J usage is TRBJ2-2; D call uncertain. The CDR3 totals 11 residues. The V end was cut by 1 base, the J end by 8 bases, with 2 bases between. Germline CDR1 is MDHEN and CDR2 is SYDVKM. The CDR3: CASSLSGELFF. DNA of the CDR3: TGTGCCAGCAGTTTATCTGGGGAGCTGTTTTTT.

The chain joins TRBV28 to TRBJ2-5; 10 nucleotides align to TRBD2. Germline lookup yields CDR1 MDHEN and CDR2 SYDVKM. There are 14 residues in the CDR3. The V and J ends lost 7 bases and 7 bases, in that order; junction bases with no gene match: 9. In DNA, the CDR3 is TGTGCCAGCAAAACTAGCGGGACCTGGGGGACCCAGTACTTC. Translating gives CASKTSGTWGTQYF.

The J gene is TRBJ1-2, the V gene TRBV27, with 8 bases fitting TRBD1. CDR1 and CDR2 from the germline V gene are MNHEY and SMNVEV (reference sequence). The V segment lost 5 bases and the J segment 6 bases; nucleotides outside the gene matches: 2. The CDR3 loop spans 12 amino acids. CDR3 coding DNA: TGTGCCAGCAGTATGACAGGGGATGGCTACACCTTC. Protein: CASSMTGDGYTF.

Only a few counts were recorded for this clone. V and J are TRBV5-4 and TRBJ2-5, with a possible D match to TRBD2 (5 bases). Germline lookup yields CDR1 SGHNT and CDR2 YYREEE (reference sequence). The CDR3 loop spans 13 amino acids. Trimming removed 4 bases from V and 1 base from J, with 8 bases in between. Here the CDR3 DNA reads TGTGCCAGCAGCCCGGACTCCCAAGAGACCCAGTACTTC. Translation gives CASSPDSQETQYF. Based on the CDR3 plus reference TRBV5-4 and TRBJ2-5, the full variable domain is ETGVTQSPTHLIKTRGQQVTLRCSSQSGHNTVSWYQQALGQGPQFIFQYYREEENGRGNFPPRFSGLQFPNYSSELNVNALELDDSALYLCASSPDSQETQYFGPGTRLLVL.

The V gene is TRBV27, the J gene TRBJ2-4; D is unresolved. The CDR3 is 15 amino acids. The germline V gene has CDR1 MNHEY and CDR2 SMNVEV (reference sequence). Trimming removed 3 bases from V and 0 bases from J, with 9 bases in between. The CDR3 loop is CASSFHSLAKNIQYF. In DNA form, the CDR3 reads TGTGCCAGCAGTTTCCATAGCTTAGCCAAAAACATTCAGTACTTC.

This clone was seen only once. The DNA of the CDR3 is TGTGCCAGCAGCCCCTACCCAGGGGTTCCCTACGAGCAGTACTTC. Amino acids: CASSPYPGVPYEQYF. The V gene is TRBV11-2, the J gene TRBJ2-7; perhaps TRBD1 as D (6 bases). Germline V lookup: CDR1 SGHAT, CDR2 FQNNGV. This CDR3 region has 15 residues. V lost 5 bases, J lost 2 bases, and 16 bases lay in between.

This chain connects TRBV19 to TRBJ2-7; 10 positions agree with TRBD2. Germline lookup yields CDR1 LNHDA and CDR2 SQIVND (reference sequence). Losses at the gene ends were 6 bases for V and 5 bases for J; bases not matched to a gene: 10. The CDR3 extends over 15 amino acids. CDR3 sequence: CASSRGASGSNEQYF. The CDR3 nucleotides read TGTGCCAGTAGCCGAGGGGCTAGCGGGAGTAACGAGCAGTACTTC.

The CDR3 bases are TGTGCCAGCAGCGACAGGATTCCGTACGAGCAGTACTTC. Its protein is CASSDRIPYEQYF. This chain joins TRBV5-6 and TRBJ2-7, with a possible D match to TRBD1 (6 bases). The CDR3 totals 13 residues. Per the germline V gene, CDR1 is SGHDT and CDR2 is YYEEEE. Trimming removed 4 bases at V and 4 bases at J, with 12 bases between.

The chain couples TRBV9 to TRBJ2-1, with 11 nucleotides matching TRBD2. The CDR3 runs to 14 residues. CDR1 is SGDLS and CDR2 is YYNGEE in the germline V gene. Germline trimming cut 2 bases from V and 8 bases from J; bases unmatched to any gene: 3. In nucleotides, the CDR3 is TGTGCCAGCAGCGTCGGGACTAGCGGCCATGAGCAGTTCTTC. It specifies CASSVGTSGHEQFF. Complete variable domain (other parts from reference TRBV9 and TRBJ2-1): DSGVTQTPKHLITATGQRVTLRCSPRSGDLSVYWYQQSLDQGLQFLIQYYNGEERAKGNILERFSAQQFPDLHSELNLSSLELGDSALYFCASSVGTSGHEQFFGPGTRLTVL.

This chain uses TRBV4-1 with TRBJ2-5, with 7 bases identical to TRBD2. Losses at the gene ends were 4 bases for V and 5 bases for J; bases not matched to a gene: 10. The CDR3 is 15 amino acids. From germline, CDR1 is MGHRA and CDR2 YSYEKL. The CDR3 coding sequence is TGCGCCAGCAGCCGAACGGGCGGGAGCCAGGAGACCCAGTACTTC. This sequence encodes CASSRTGGSQETQYF.

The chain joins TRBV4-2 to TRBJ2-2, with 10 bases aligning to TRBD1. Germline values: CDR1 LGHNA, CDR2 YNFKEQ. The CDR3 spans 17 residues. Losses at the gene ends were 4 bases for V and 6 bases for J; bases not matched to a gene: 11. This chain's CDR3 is CASSPTGGDLGAGELFF. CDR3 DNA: TGTGCCAGCAGCCCGACAGGGGGCGATTTAGGGGCCGGGGAGCTGTTTTTT.

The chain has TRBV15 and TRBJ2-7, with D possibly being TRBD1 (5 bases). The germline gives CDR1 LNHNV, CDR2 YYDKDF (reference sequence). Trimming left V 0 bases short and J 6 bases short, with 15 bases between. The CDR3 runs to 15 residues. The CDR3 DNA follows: TGTGCCACCAGCAGAGATGGGGCAGAAACAAGCGAGCAGTACTTC. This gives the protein CATSRDGAETSEQYF.

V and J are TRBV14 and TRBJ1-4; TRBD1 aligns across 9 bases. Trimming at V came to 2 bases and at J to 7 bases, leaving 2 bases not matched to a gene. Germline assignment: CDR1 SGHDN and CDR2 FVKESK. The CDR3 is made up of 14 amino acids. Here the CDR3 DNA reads TGTGCCAGCAGCCAAATGGGACAGGGTGAAAAACTGTTTTTT. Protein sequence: CASSQMGQGEKLFF.

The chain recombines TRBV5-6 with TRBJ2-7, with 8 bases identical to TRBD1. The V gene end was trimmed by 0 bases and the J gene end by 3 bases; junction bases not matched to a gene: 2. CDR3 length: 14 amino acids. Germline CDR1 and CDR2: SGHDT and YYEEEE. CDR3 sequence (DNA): TGTGCCAGCAGCTTGGGGACAGGGTTCTACGAGCAGTACTTC. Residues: CASSLGTGFYEQYF.

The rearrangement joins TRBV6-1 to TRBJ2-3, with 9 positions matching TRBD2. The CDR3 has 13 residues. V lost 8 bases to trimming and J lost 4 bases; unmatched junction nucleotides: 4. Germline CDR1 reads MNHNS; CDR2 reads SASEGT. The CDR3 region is CASAGGFADTQYF. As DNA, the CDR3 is TGTGCCAGCGCGGGAGGGTTCGCAGATACGCAGTATTTT.

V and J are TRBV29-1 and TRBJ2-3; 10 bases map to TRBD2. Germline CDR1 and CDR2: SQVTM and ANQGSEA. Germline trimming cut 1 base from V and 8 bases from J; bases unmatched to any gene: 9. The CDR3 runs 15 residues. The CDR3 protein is CSVEAASGSSVTQYF. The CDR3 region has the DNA TGCAGCGTTGAAGCCGCTAGCGGGAGTTCAGTTACGCAGTATTTT.

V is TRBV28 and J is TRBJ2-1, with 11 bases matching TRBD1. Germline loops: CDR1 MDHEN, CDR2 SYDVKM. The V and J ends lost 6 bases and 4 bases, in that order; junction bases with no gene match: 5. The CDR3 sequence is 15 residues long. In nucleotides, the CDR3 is TGTGCCAGCAGGGGGACAGGGGGGAGGTACAATGAGCAGTTCTTC. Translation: CASRGTGGRYNEQFF.

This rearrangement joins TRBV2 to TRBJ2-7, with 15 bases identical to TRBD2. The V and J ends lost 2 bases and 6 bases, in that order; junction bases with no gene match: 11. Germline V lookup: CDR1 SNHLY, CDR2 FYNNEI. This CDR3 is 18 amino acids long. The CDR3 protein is CASSETRTSGRAVVEQYF. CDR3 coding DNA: TGTGCCAGCAGTGAAACCAGGACTAGCGGGAGGGCCGTGGTCGAGCAGTACTTC.

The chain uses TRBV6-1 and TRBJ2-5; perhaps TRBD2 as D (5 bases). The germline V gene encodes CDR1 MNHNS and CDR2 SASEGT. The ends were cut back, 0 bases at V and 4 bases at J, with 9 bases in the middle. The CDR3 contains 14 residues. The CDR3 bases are TGTGCCAGCAGTGAAGCGGGGAGCCCAGAGACCCAGTACTTC. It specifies CASSEAGSPETQYF.

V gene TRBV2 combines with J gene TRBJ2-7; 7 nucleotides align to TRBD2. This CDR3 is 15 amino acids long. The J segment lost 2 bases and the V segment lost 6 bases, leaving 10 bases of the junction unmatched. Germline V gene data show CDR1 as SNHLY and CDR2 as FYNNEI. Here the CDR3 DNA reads TGTGCCAGCAGCCCGCGGGGGAGGGCCACCTACGAGCAGTACTTC. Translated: CASSPRGRATYEQYF.

This CDR3 reads CASSGPGTGGLQYF. The DNA of the CDR3 is TGTGCCAGCAGTGGCCCCGGGACAGGGGGCTTGCAGTACTTC. This chain joins TRBV28 and TRBJ2-7; 12 bases are shared with TRBD1. Germline-derived CDR1 and CDR2 are MDHEN and SYDVKM. V dropped 5 bases and J dropped 9; count of bases not matched to a gene: 8. The CDR3 loop spans 14 amino acids.